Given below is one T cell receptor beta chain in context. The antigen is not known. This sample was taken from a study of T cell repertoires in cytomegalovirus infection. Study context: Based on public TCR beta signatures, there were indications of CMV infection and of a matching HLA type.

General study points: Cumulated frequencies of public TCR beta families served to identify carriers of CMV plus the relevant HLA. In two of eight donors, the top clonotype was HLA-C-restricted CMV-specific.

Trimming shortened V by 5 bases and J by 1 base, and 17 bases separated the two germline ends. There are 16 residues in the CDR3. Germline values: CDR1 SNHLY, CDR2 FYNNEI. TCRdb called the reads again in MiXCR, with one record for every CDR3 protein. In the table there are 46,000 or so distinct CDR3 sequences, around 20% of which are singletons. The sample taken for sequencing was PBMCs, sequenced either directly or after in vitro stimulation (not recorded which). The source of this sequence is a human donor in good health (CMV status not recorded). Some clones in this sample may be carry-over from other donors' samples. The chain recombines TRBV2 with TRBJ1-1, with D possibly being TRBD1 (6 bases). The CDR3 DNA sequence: TGTGCCAGCAGTTACCAAGGACAGACAGGGAACACTGAAGCTTTCTTT. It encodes CASSYQGQTGNTEAFF. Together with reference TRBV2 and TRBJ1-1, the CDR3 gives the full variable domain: EPEVTQTPSHQVTQMGQEVILRCVPISNHLYFYWYRQILGQKVEFLVSFYNNEISEKSEIFDDQFSVERPDGSNFTLKIRSTKLEDSAMYFCASSYQGQTGNTEAFFGQGTRLTVV.